This record concerns one TCR beta chain sequence. Germline CDR1 is MNHEY and CDR2 is SVGAGI. There are 12 residues in the CDR3. Trimming pared 4 bases from V and 6 bases from J, leaving 7 bases between. The sample belongs to a study of blood T cell repertoires in COVID-19. Here immunoSEQ multiplex PCR was the method, and the copy in TCRdb shows in-frame clones only, minus some. The table records about 240,000 clones, 75% to 90% of them present only once. The material sequenced was PBMCs or T cells enriched from blood (not recorded which). The gene calls are TRBV6-5 and TRBJ1-5, with D hard to call. This TCR was sampled from a woman aged 30 to 39 who had recovered from COVID-19. CDR3 in DNA: TGTGCCAGCAGTTTTGCGGGTCAGCCCCAGCATTTT. Translation gives CASSFAGQPQHF.